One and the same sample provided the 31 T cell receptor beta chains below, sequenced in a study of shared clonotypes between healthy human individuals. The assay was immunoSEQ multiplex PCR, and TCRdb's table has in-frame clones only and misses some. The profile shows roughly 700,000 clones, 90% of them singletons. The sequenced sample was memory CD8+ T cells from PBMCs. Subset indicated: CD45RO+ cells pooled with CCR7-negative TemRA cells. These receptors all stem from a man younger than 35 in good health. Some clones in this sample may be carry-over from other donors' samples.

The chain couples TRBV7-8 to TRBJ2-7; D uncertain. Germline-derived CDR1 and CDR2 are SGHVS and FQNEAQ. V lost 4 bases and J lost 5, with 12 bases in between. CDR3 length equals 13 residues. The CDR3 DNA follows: TGTGCCAGCAGCTCATCCTGGTCGAACGAGCAGTACTTC. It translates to CASSSSWSNEQYF.

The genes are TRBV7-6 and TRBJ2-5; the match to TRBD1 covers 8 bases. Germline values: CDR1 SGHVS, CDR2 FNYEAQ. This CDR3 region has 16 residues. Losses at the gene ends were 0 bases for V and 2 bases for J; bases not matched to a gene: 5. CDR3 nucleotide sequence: TGTGCCAGCAGCTTAGCATGGACAGGGTCACAAGAGACCCAGTACTTC. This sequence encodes CASSLAWTGSQETQYF. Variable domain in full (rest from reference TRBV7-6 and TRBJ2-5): GAGVSQSPRYKVTKRGQDVALRCDPISGHVSLYWYRQALGQGPEFLTYFNYEAQQDKSGLPNDRFSAERPEGSISTLTIQRTEQRDSAMYRCASSLAWTGSQETQYFGPGTRLLVL.

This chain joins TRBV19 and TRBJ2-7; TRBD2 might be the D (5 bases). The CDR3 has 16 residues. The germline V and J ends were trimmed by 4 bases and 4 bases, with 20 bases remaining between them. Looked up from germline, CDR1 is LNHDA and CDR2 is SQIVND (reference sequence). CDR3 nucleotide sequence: TGTGCCAGTAGTAGAGGCGACGGCGGACTCGTATACGAGCAGTACTTC. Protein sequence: CASSRGDGGLVYEQYF.

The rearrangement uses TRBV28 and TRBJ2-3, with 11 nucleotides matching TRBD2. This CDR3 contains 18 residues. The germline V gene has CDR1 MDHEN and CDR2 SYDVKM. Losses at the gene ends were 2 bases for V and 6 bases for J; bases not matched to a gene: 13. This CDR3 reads CASSLPRRLAGRVDTQYF. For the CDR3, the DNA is TGTGCCAGCAGTTTACCCCGACGACTAGCGGGGAGAGTGGATACGCAGTATTTT.

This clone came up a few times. CDR3 DNA: TGCGCCAGCAGCCAAGATATGGGGTCAGGGGCCAACGTCCTGACTTTC. This gives the protein CASSQDMGSGANVLTF. The rearrangement links TRBV4-1 to TRBJ2-6; unclear D gene. The CDR3 has 16 residues. Germline assignment: CDR1 MGHRA and CDR2 YSYEKL. Between the trimmed V and J ends, which lost 0 bases and 4 bases, there was a span of 10 bases.

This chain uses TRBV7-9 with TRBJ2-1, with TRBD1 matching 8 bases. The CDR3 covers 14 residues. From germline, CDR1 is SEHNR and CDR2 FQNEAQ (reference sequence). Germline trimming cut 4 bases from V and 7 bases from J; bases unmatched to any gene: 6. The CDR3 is CASSWRQGLNEQFF. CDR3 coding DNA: TGTGCCAGCAGCTGGAGACAGGGGCTAAATGAGCAGTTCTTC.

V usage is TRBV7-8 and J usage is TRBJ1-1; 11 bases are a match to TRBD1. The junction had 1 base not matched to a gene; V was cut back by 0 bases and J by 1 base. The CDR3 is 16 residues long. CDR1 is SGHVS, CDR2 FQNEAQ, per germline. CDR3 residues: CASSLAGTGGNTEAFF. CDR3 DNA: TGTGCCAGCAGCTTAGCCGGGACAGGGGGGAACACTGAAGCTTTCTTT.

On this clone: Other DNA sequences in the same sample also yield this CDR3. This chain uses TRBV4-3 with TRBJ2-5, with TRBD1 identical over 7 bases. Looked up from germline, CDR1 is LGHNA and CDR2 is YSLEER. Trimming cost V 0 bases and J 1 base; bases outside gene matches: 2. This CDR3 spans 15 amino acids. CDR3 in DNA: TGCGCCAGCAGCCAAGACAGGGGGTTCCAAGAGACCCAGTACTTC. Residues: CASSQDRGFQETQYF.

The CDR3 loop reads CASSLTRLAGGRYTGELFF. The DNA of the CDR3 is TGTGCCAGCAGCTTAACGCGCCTAGCGGGAGGCCGATACACCGGGGAGCTGTTTTTT. The genes are TRBV7-3 and TRBJ2-2, with 11 bases lining up with TRBD2. This CDR3 is 19 amino acids long. V shed 0 bases and J 3 bases; nucleotides not matched to a gene: 9. Germline CDR1 SGHTA, CDR2 FQGTGA.

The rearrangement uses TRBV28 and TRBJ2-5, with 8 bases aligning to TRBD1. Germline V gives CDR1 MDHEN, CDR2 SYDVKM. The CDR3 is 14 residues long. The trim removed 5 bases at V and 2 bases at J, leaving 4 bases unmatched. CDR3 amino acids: CASSGQGLQETQYF. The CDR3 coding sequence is TGTGCCAGCAGTGGACAGGGTTTACAAGAGACCCAGTACTTC. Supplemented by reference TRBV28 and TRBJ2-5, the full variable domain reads DVKVTQSSRYLVKRTGEKVFLECVQDMDHENMFWYRQDPGLGLRLIYFSYDVKMKEKGDIPEGYSVSREKKERFSLILESASTNQTSMYLCASSGQGLQETQYFGPGTRLLVL.

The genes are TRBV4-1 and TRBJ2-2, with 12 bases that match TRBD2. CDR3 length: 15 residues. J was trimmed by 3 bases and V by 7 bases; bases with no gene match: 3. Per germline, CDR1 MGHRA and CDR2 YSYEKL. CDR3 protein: CASTRLAGDTGELFF. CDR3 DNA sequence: TGCGCCAGCACTAGACTAGCGGGAGACACCGGGGAGCTGTTTTTT.

Here the CDR3 DNA reads TGCGCCAGCAGTCAGCACCCCCCTGGGAGGCTAAGATCGTCCAAGGAGACCCAGTACTTC. Its protein is CASSQHPPGRLRSSKETQYF. The chain links TRBV23-1 to TRBJ2-5; possibly TRBD2 for D (6 bases). TRBV23-1 is marked as an open reading frame, function uncertain. This CDR3 region has 20 residues. Trimming cost V 3 bases and J 5 bases, with 31 bases left between them.

The CDR3, as DNA: TGTGCCAGCAGCCCCGGGACAGGGGGCTTTAATGAGCAGTTCTTC. Translated: CASSPGTGGFNEQFF. V and J are TRBV6-1 and TRBJ2-1; 12 bases agree with TRBD1. The J segment lost 7 bases and the V segment lost 6 bases, leaving 7 bases of the junction unmatched. This CDR3 is built from 15 residues. Germline V lookup: CDR1 MNHNS, CDR2 SASEGT.

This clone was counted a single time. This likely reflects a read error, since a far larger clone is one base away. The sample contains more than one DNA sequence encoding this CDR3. The CDR3 here is CASSERGGSYNEQFF. As DNA, the CDR3 is TGTGCCAGCAGTGAACGCGGGGGCTCCTACAATGAGCAGTTCTTC. The chain carries TRBV2 and TRBJ2-1; 7 bases are a match to TRBD2. This CDR3 contains 15 residues. The germline V gene has CDR1 SNHLY and CDR2 FYNNEI. V trimming: 2 bases; J trimming: 0 bases; junction bases outside the gene matches: 1. Filled out from reference TRBV2 and TRBJ2-1, the complete variable domain reads EPEVTQTPSHQVTQMGQEVILRCVPISNHLYFYWYRQILGQKVEFLVSFYNNEISEKSEIFDDQFSVERPDGSNFTLKIRSTKLEDSAMYFCASSERGGSYNEQFFGPGTRLTVL.

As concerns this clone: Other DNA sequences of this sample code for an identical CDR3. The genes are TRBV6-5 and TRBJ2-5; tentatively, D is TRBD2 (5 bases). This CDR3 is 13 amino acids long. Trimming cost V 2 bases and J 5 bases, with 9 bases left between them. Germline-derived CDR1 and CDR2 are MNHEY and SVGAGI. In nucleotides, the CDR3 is TGTGCCAGCAGTTACCTGGGAGAGGAGACCCAGTACTTC. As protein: CASSYLGEETQYF.

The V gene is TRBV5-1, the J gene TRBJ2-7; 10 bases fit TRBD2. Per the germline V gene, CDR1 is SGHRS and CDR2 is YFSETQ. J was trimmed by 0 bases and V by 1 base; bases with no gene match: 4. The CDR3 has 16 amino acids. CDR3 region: CASSLFASGSSYEQYF. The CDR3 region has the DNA TGCGCCAGCAGCTTGTTCGCTAGCGGGAGCTCCTACGAGCAGTACTTC.

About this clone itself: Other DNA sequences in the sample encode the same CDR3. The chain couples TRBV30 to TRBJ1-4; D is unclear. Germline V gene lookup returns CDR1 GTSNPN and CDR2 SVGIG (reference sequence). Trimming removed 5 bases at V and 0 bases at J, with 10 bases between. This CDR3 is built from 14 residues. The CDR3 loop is CAWSHSATNEKLFF. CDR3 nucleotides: TGTGCCTGGTCTCACAGTGCAACTAATGAAAAACTGTTTTTT. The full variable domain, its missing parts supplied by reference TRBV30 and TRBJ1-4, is SQTIHQWPATLVQPVGSPLSLECTVEGTSNPNLYWYRQAAGRGLQLLFYSVGIGQISSEVPQNLSASRPQDRQFILSSKKLLLSDSGFYLCAWSHSATNEKLFFGSGTQLSVL.

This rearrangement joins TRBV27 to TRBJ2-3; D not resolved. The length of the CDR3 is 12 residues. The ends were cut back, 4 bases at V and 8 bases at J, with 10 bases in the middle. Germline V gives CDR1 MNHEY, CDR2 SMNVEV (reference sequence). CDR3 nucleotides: TGTGCCAGCAGTTCCTGGGTGGGTACGCAGTATTTT. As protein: CASSSWVGTQYF.

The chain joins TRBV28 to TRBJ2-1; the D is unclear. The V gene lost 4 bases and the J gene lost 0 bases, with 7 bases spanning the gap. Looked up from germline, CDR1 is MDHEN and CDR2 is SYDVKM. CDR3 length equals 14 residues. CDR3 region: CASSSEISYNEQFF. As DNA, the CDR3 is TGTGCCAGCAGTTCGGAGATCTCCTACAATGAGCAGTTCTTC. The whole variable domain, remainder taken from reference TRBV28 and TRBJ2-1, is DVKVTQSSRYLVKRTGEKVFLECVQDMDHENMFWYRQDPGLGLRLIYFSYDVKMKEKGDIPEGYSVSREKKERFSLILESASTNQTSMYLCASSSEISYNEQFFGPGTRLTVL.

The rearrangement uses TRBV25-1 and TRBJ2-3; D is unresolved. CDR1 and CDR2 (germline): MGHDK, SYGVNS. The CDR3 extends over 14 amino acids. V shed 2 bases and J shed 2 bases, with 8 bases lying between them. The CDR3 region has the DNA TGTGCCAGCAGTGAAGCCCGGTTCACAGATACGCAGTATTTT. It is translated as CASSEARFTDTQYF.

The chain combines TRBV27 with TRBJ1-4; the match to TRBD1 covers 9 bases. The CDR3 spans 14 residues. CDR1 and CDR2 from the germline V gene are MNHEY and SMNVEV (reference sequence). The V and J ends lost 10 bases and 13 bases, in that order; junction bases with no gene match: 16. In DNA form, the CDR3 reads TGTGCCACCAAATTCCGGGACAGGGAGGGCGGACTGTTTTTT. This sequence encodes CATKFRDREGGLFF.

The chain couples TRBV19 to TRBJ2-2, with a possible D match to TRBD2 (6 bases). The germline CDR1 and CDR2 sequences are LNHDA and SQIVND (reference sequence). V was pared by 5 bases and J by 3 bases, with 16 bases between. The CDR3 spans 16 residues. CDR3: CASSGGPGGDTGELFF. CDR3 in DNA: TGTGCCAGTAGTGGCGGACCGGGCGGGGACACCGGGGAGCTGTTTTTT.

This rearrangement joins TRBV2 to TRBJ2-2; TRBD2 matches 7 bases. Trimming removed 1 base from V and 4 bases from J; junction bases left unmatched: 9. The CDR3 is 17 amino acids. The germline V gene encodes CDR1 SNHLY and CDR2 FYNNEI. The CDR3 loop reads CASSEGWREFSTGELFF. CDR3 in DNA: TGTGCCAGCAGTGAAGGTTGGCGGGAGTTTTCCACCGGGGAGCTGTTTTTT.

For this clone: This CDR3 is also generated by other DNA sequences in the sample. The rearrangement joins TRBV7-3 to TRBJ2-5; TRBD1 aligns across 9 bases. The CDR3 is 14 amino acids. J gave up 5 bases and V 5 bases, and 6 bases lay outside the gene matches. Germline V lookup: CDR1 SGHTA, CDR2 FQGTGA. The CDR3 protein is CASSLTGGAETQYF. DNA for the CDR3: TGTGCCAGCAGCCTTACAGGGGGCGCGGAGACCCAGTACTTC. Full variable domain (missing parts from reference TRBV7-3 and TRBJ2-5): GAGVSQTPSNKVTEKGKYVELRCDPISGHTALYWYRQSLGQGPEFLIYFQGTGAADDSGLPNDRFFAVRPEGSVSTLKIQRTERGDSAVYLCASSLTGGAETQYFGPGTRLLVL.

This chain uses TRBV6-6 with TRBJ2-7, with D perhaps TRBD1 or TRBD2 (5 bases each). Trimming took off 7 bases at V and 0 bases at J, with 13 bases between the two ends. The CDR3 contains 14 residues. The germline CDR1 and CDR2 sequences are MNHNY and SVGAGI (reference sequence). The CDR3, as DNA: TGTGCCAGCAATAAGGGGAGCAGCTCCTACGAGCAGTACTTC. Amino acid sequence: CASNKGSSSYEQYF.

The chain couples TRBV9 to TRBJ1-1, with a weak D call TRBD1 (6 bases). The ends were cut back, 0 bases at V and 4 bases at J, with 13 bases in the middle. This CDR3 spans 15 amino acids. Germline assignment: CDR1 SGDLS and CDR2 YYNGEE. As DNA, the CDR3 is TGTGCCAGCAGCGTAGCCCGGGGGCTAGGCACTGAAGCTTTCTTT. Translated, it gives CASSVARGLGTEAFF.

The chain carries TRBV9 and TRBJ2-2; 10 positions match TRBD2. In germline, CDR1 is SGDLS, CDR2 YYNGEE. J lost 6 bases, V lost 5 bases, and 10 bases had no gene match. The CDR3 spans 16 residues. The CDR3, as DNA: TGTGCCAGCAGTGAAGCTAGCGGGAGTTGGGCCGGGGAGCTGTTTTTT. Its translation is CASSEASGSWAGELFF.

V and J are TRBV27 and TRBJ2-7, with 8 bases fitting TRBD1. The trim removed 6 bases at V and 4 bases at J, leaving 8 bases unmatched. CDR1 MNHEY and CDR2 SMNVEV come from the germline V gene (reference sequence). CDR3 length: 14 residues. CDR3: CASRLQGAVYEQYF. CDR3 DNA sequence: TGTGCCAGCAGGCTCCAGGGGGCCGTGTACGAGCAGTACTTC.

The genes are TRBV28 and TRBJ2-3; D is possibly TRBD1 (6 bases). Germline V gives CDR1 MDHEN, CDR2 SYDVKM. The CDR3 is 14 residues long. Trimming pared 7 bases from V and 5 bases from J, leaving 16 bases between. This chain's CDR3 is CASTPTGMGDTQYF. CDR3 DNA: TGTGCCAGCACCCCTACAGGGATGGGAGATACGCAGTATTTT. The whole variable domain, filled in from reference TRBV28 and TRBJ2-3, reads DVKVTQSSRYLVKRTGEKVFLECVQDMDHENMFWYRQDPGLGLRLIYFSYDVKMKEKGDIPEGYSVSREKKERFSLILESASTNQTSMYLCASTPTGMGDTQYFGPGTRLTVL.

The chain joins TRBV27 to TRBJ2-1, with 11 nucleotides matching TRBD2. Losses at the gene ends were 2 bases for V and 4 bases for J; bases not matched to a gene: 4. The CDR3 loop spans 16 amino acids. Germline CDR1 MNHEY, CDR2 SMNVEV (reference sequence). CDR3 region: CASSLAPSGRYNEQFF. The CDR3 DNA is TGTGCCAGCAGTTTAGCCCCTAGCGGGAGGTACAATGAGCAGTTCTTC.

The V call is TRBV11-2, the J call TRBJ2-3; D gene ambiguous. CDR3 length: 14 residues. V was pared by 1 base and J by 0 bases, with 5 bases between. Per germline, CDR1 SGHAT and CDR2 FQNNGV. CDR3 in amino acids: CASSLVASTDTQYF. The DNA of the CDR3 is TGTGCCAGCAGCTTAGTGGCAAGCACAGATACGCAGTATTTT.